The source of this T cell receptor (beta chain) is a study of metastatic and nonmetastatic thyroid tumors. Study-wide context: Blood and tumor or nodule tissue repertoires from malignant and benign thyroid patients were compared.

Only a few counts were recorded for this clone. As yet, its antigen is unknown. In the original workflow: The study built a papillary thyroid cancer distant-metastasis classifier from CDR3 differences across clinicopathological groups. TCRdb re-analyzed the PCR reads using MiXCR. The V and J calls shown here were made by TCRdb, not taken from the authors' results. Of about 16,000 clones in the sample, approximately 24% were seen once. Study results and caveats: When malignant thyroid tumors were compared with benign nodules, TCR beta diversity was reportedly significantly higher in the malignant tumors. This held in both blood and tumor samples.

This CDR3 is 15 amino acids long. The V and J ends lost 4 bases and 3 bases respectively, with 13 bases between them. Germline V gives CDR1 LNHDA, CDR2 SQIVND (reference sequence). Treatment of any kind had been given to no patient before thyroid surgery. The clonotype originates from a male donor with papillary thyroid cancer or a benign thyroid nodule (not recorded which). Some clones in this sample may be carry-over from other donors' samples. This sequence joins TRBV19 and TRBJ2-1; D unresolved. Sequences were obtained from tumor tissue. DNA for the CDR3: TGTGCCAGTAGTACCGACCAGAGATACTACAATGAGCAGTTCTTC. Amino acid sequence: CASSTDQRYYNEQFF.